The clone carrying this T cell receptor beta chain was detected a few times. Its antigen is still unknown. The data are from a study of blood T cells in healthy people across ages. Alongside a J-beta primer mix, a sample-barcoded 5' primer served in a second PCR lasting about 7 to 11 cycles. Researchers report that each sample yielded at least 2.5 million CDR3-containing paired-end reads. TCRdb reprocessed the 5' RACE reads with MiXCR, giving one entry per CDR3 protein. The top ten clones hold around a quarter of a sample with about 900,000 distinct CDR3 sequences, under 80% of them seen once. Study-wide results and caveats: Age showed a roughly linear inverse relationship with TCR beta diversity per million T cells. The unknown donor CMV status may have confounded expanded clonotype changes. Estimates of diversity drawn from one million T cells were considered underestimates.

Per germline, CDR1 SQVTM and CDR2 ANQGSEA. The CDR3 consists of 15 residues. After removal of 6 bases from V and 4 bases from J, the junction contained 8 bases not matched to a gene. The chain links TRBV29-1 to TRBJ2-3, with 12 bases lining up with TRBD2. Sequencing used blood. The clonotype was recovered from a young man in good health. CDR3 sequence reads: CSVKTSGGGADTQYF. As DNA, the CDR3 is TGCAGCGTAAAGACTAGCGGGGGAGGCGCAGATACGCAGTATTTT.